This T cell receptor beta chain was retrieved from a study of blood T cell repertoires in COVID-19. Study at large: Samples representing acute and convalescent COVID-19 were sourced from the United States, Italy and Spain. Sources were T cells, B-cell-depleted T cells, or PBMCs; the material itself was cDNA or gDNA.

Methods used by the authors: Scientists estimated how many nucleated cells there were by amplifying reference gene primers. This table comes from immunoSEQ multiplex PCR, and its TCRdb copy is limited to in-frame clones, with some not included. The DNA was the basis for D and trimming; V, J and clone size are from that table. The table lists some 250,000 clones, 88% of them singletons. As for this clone: This sample also contains other DNA sequences that code for the same CDR3.

This CDR3 contains 12 residues. Trimming left V 4 bases short and J 8 bases short, with 11 bases between. Looked up from germline, CDR1 is LGHDT and CDR2 is YNNKEL (reference sequence). What was sequenced was peripheral blood. This TCR derives from a woman aged 40 to 50 who had recovered from COVID-19. The chain has TRBV3-1 (or the pseudogene TRBV3-2) and TRBJ1-2, with a possible D match to TRBD1 (6 bases). In DNA form, the CDR3 reads TGTGCCAGCAGCCCCCCGGGGGGCGGCTACACCTTC. The encoded protein is CASSPPGGGYTF.